Following are 2 T cell receptor beta chains from one sample sequenced in a study of blood T cell repertoires in COVID-19. Clones were sequenced by immunoSEQ multiplex PCR, and TCRdb holds only the in-frame ones, with some missing. The sample lists about 210,000 clones, approximately 90% occurring once. Sequences were obtained from PBMCs or T cells enriched from blood (not recorded which). The source is a man younger than 40 who had recovered from COVID-19.

This clone is a singleton in its sample. The V call is TRBV12-3 or TRBV12-4, the J call TRBJ1-1, with TRBD1 as a possible D gene (5 bases). The CDR3 consists of 12 residues. V was cut by 3 bases and J by 11 bases, with 13 bases left in between. The CDR3 coding sequence is TGTGCCAGCAGTTTGCAGGGTAGCATGGCTTTCTTT. Translation gives CASSLQGSMAFF.

This clone was seen a single time. The CDR3 sequence: CASSLEQGLVREKLFF. CDR3 sequence (DNA): TGTGCCAGCAGCTTAGAACAGGGTCTCGTACGAGAAAAACTGTTTTTT. The chain couples TRBV7-2 to TRBJ1-4, with TRBD1 as a possible D gene (6 bases). The V end lost 1 base, the J end lost 8 bases, and 17 bases lay between the germline ends. Per germline, CDR1 SGHTA and CDR2 FQGNSA. The CDR3 consists of 16 residues.